The clone carrying this T cell receptor beta chain was found many times. Its specificity is unknown. These data are taken from a study of cytomegalovirus exposure and HLA in healthy donors. At the level of the study: Some 91 million unique TCRs from HLA-typed donors were held in an early release of data. General study results and limits: The authors enumerated roughly 180 TCR beta chains as linked to cytomegalovirus. As immune exposure information, only CMV serostatus was available.

Germline-derived CDR1 and CDR2 are MRHNA and SNTAGT. The CDR3 sequence is 15 residues long. V was pared by 5 bases and J by 4 bases, with 15 bases between. PCR was performed using 60 Vbeta and 13 Jbeta primers. This table comes from immunoSEQ multiplex PCR, and its TCRdb copy is limited to in-frame clones, with some not included. The table lists 250,000 to 300,000 clones, approximately 84% of them singletons. J is TRBJ2-1 and V is TRBV6-4, with TRBD2 as a possible D gene (6 bases). Sequenced material: PBMCs. This clonotype was sampled from a woman aged 40 to 55 in good health and CMV-seropositive. The CDR3 sequence: CASSWRESGYNEQFF. CDR3 DNA sequence: TGTGCCAGCAGTTGGAGGGAGAGTGGGTACAATGAGCAGTTCTTC.